A selection of T cell receptor beta chains follows, all from one sample in a study of T cells in tumors after PD-1 blockade. Sequenced by immunoSEQ multiplex PCR; TCRdb stores in-frame clones only, minus some. Of some 60,000 clones listed, over 75% are singletons. Sequenced here: PBMCs, sampled before anti-PD-1 treatment. These receptors originate from a human donor with basal cell carcinoma. The CDR3 runs from the conserved cysteine through the conserved F or W. A D gene is named only where the DNA matches it firmly. Size tells how often a clone was seen (once, few, many) or the class of an expanded clone, and some rows leave it out.

TRBJ1-1	-	14	TRBV19	-	CASSLGGRNTEAFF	TGTGCCAGTAGTTTAGGAGGGAGGAACACTGAAGCTTTCTTT
TRBJ1-4	-	13	TRBV6-5	-	CASRKVWDEKLFF	TGTGCCAGCAGGAAAGTTTGGGATGAAAAACTGTTTTTT
TRBJ2-5	-	15	TRBV10-1	once	CASSELRTDQETQYF	TGCGCCAGCAGTGAATTAAGGACAGACCAAGAGACCCAGTACTTC
TRBJ2-7	-	14	TRBV5-1	once	CASSLVAGSYEQYF	TGCGCCAGCAGCTTGGTCGCCGGGTCCTACGAGCAGTACTTC
TRBJ1-1	-	14	TRBV6-5	-	CASIPPGGGTEAFF	TGTGCCAGCATTCCACCCGGAGGGGGCACTGAAGCTTTCTTT
TRBJ2-7	-	12	TRBV18	-	CASSPFGDEQYF	TGTGCCAGCTCACCATTCGGCGACGAGCAGTACTTC
TRBJ1-2	-	12	TRBV3-1/TRBV3-2	-	CASSHGGDGYTF	TGTGCCAGCAGCCATGGGGGGGACGGCTACACCTTC
TRBJ2-7	-	16	TRBV27	many	CASSPRRRGLSYEQYF	TGTGCCAGCAGTCCCCGTCGCAGGGGTCTCTCCTACGAGCAGTACTTC
TRBJ2-7	-	14	TRBV7-9	-	CASSPPRGVYEQYF	TGTGCCAGCAGCCCGCCAAGGGGAGTCTACGAGCAGTACTTC
TRBJ1-5	TRBD1	14	TRBV2	-	CASSKEGANQPQHF	TGTGCCAGCAGTAAAGAGGGGGCTAATCAGCCCCAGCATTTT
TRBJ2-5	-	16	TRBV19	-	CASRGADSRGQETQYF	TGTGCCAGTAGAGGGGCGGACAGTCGGGGACAAGAGACCCAGTACTTC
TRBJ1-3	-	14	TRBV7-9	-	CASSFRSSGNTIYF	TGTGCCAGCAGCTTTCGGAGCTCTGGAAACACCATATATTTT
TRBJ2-7	TRBD1	15	TRBV6-5	once	CASSYQQGAGYEQYF	TGTGCCAGCAGTTACCAACAGGGGGCCGGCTACGAGCAGTACTTC
TRBJ2-3	TRBD1	15	TRBV12-5	-	CASAPGQGNPDTQYF	TGTGCTAGTGCCCCGGGACAGGGGAATCCAGATACGCAGTATTTT
TRBJ2-5	TRBD2	17	TRBV6-6	-	CASSLTSGGAWQETQYF	TGTGCCAGCAGTCTAACTAGCGGGGGGGCGTGGCAAGAGACCCAGTACTTC
TRBJ1-6	TRBD1	16	TRBV5-1	-	CASSPEPGQGNSPLHF	TGCGCCAGCAGCCCGGAACCGGGACAGGGGAATTCACCCCTCCACTTT
TRBJ2-3	TRBD2	14	TRBV7-6	few	CASSQDGGANTQYF	TGTGCCAGCAGTCAAGACGGGGGGGCGAATACGCAGTATTTT
TRBJ2-5	-	12	TRBV29-1	-	CSGGFRQETQYF	TGCAGCGGAGGGTTTCGGCAAGAGACCCAGTACTTC
TRBJ1-2	-	12	TRBV20-1	-	CSASRTDYGYTF	TGCAGTGCTAGTAGGACAGACTATGGCTACACCTTC
TRBJ2-5	-	18	TRBV25-1	-	CASSEGWSQGGLGETQYF	TGTGCCAGCAGTGAGGGGTGGTCACAGGGAGGACTAGGGGAGACCCAGTACTTC
TRBJ2-6	-	15	TRBV6-5	-	CASSPHGAGANVLTF	TGTGCCAGCAGCCCCCACGGGGCCGGGGCCAACGTCCTGACTTTC
TRBJ1-3	-	14	TRBV7-9	-	CASSMGGLGNTIYF	TGTGCCAGCAGCATGGGAGGGCTAGGAAACACCATATATTTT
TRBJ2-1	TRBD2	16	TRBV13	once	CASSLGEAGGRSEQFF	TGTGCCAGCAGCTTAGGGGAAGCGGGGGGGCGGAGTGAGCAGTTCTTC
TRBJ2-1	TRBD2	17	TRBV6-1	-	CASSELAGGQVRNEQFF	TGTGCCAGCAGTGAACTGGCGGGGGGGCAGGTGAGAAATGAGCAGTTCTTC
TRBJ1-5	-	13	TRBV12-3/TRBV12-4	-	CASRASSNQPQHF	TGTGCCAGCAGAGCTTCTAGCAATCAGCCCCAGCATTTT
TRBJ1-1	-	15	TRBV4-2	-	CASSGIRGGDTEAFF	TGTGCCAGCAGCGGAATCAGGGGCGGGGACACTGAAGCTTTCTTT
TRBJ1-5	TRBD1	15	TRBV20-1	-	CSASRQGISNQPQHF	TGCAGTGCTAGTCGACAGGGGATTAGCAATCAGCCCCAGCATTTT
TRBJ2-2	-	15	TRBV2	-	CASARRGANTGELFF	TGTGCCAGCGCCAGACGGGGAGCGAACACCGGGGAGCTGTTTTTT
TRBJ2-3	TRBD2	15	TRBV12-5	-	CASAPGTTQTDTQYF	TGTGCTAGTGCCCCCGGGACTACCCAAACAGATACGCAGTATTTT
TRBJ1-1	-	12	TRBV6-5	-	CASSPGLTEAFF	TGTGCCAGCAGTCCCGGCCTCACTGAAGCTTTCTTT
TRBJ1-1	-	13	TRBV5-5	-	CASSLDGMAEAFF	TGTGCCAGCAGCTTGGATGGTATGGCTGAAGCTTTCTTT
TRBJ2-1	-	16	TRBV5-6	-	CASSFRSKGFLSEQFF	TGTGCCAGCAGCTTTAGGTCGAAGGGATTTTTGAGTGAGCAGTTCTTC
TRBJ2-5	TRBD2	16	TRBV7-7	-	CASSLASSGSQETQYF	TGTGCTAGCAGCTTAGCATCTAGCGGGAGTCAAGAGACCCAGTACTTC
TRBJ1-1	-	14	TRBV19	-	CASSIRGGSTEAFF	TGTGCCAGTAGTATCCGAGGGGGGAGCACTGAAGCTTTCTTT
TRBJ2-3	-	15	TRBV2	-	CASSESYTSTDTQYF	TGTGCCAGCAGTGAATCGTATACTAGCACAGATACGCAGTATTTT
TRBJ2-7	TRBD1	15	TRBV18	-	CASSPLGTGTYEQYF	TGTGCCAGCTCACCCCTCGGGACAGGGACCTACGAGCAGTACTTC
TRBJ1-1	TRBD1	14	TRBV29-1	-	CSFQAGTGGTEAFF	TGCAGCTTTCAGGCCGGGACAGGGGGCACTGAAGCTTTCTTT
TRBJ2-1	TRBD2	13	TRBV10-3	few	CAISGTSVNEQFF	TGTGCCATCAGTGGGACTAGCGTCAATGAGCAGTTCTTC
TRBJ2-3	TRBD2	17	TRBV10-2	-	CASSERGTSGGANTQYF	TGCGCCAGCAGTGAGAGAGGGACTAGCGGGGGGGCGAATACGCAGTATTTT
TRBJ2-7	TRBD1	17	TRBV27	-	CASSSGQGPSLSYEQYF	TGTGCCAGCAGTTCGGGACAGGGCCCTTCTCTGTCCTACGAGCAGTACTTC
TRBJ1-5	TRBD1	15	TRBV2	few	CASSTGQGQGQPQHF	TGTGCCAGCAGCACGGGACAGGGGCAGGGTCAGCCCCAGCATTTT
TRBJ1-6	-	13	TRBV30	-	CAWKGPANSPLHF	TGTGCCTGGAAGGGACCGGCTAATTCACCCCTCCACTTT
TRBJ1-4	-	13	TRBV6-5	-	CAIRGSPNEKLFF	TGTGCCATTCGGGGTTCGCCTAATGAAAAACTGTTTTTT
TRBJ2-1	-	15	TRBV24-1	-	CATSDSLGTYNEQFF	TGTGCCACCAGTGATTCCCTAGGGACTTACAATGAGCAGTTCTTC
TRBJ1-6	-	15	TRBV2	once	CASSVDSGKNSPLHF	TGTGCCAGCAGTGTAGACTCAGGAAAAAATTCACCCCTCCACTTT